The rows below give T cell receptor beta chains drawn from one sample of a study of blood T cells in healthy people across ages. TCRdb fed the 5' RACE reads into MiXCR, producing one record per CDR3 protein. The table includes some 1.5 million distinct CDR3 sequences, 28% detected once. Material for sequencing was blood. Receptors originate from a woman in her twenties or thirties in good health. Each CDR3 is given with its conserved first and last residue. A D gene is named only where the DNA matches it firmly. Size is stated for part of the rows, as once, few or many counts, or as a class when the clone is expanded.

TRBV9	TRBJ2-1	NA	TRBD2	TGTGCCAGCAGCGTGGGCCGGGGGGGCGGTGAGCAGTTCTTC	CASSVGRGGGEQFF
TRBV29-1	TRBJ2-3	many	NA	TGCAGCGTTGAAGGTATACTCGATACGCAGTATTTT	CSVEGILDTQYF
TRBV27	TRBJ2-3	NA	TRBD2	TGTGCCAGCAGTTTATCGTGGACTAGCGGGGATACGCAGTATTTT	CASSLSWTSGDTQYF
TRBV7-2	TRBJ2-3	NA	NA	TGTGCCAGCAGTCCTCTCCTAGGTGCAGATACGCAGTATTTT	CASSPLLGADTQYF
TRBV7-2	TRBJ2-3	many	NA	TGTGCCAGCAGCTGGCCTCGGGACCAGCTCTTCACAGATACGCAGTATTTT	CASSWPRDQLFTDTQYF
TRBV6-2/TRBV6-3	TRBJ2-1	NA	NA	TGTGCCAGCAGTTACCGGCGGGACGCCTCTCAGTTCTTC	CASSYRRDASQFF
TRBV6-6	TRBJ2-5	few	NA	TGTGCCAGCAGTTACGTAGCCCAAGAGACCCAGTACTTC	CASSYVAQETQYF
TRBV5-1	TRBJ1-2	many	NA	TGCGCCAGCAGACAGACAGTAACCTTCTATGGCTACACCTTC	CASRQTVTFYGYTF
TRBV12-3/TRBV12-4	TRBJ2-1	NA	TRBD2	TGTGCCAGCAGTTGGACTAGGGGCGGTGAGCAGTTCTTC	CASSWTRGGEQFF
TRBV12-3/TRBV12-4	TRBJ1-1	NA	NA	TGTGCCAGCAGTCCCCTAGCTAGTTTTGAAGCTTTCTTT	CASSPLASFEAFF
TRBV4-3	TRBJ1-2	NA	NA	TGCGCCAGCAGCCAATCGTGGACGGAAGGAACTTATGGCTACACCTTC	CASSQSWTEGTYGYTF
TRBV25-1	TRBJ2-3	NA	NA	TGTGCCAGCAGTGACTCACGAGATAGCACAGATACGCAGTATTTT	CASSDSRDSTDTQYF
TRBV20-1	TRBJ2-2	once	NA	TGCAGTGCTAGCGGAACCGAACTGGGCGGGGAGCTGTTTTTT	CSASGTELGGELFF
TRBV7-9	TRBJ2-7	NA	TRBD2	TGTGCCAGCAACGCGGGACTAGCGGGAGAGGGCTACGAGCAGTACTTC	CASNAGLAGEGYEQYF
TRBV12-3/TRBV12-4	TRBJ2-7	many	NA	TGTGCCAGCAGCTCCTACGAGCAGTACTTC	CASSSYEQYF
TRBV7-2	TRBJ2-1	few	NA	TGTGCCAGCAGCTTAGCGGCGGTGCAGTTCTTC	CASSLAAVQFF
TRBV28	TRBJ1-1	few	NA	TGTGCCAGCAGTTCTTTCAGGGGCATGAACACTGAAGCTTTCTTT	CASSSFRGMNTEAFF
TRBV28	TRBJ2-6	NA	NA	TGTGCCAGCAGTTTAGACACCTGGTCGGCAGGGGCCAACGTCCTGACTTTC	CASSLDTWSAGANVLTF
TRBV24-1	TRBJ1-4	NA	NA	TGTGCCACCAGTGACGTATCAGGCGGTGGTGAAAAACTGTTTTTT	CATSDVSGGGEKLFF
TRBV5-5	TRBJ2-7	few	NA	TGTGCCAGCAGCCCACCAGGGATCGAGCAGTACTTC	CASSPPGIEQYF
TRBV5-1	TRBJ2-7	many	NA	TGCGCCAGCAGCCCCGCCCAGGGGGGCGAGCAGTACTTC	CASSPAQGGEQYF
TRBV7-3	TRBJ1-6	NA	NA	TGTGCCAGCAGCTTAGGCGGGGTGCGGTCACCCCTCCACTTT	CASSLGGVRSPLHF
TRBV6-1	TRBJ2-5	NA	TRBD1	TGTGCCAGCAGTCAAGGCGGGACAGGGGGAGAGACCCAGTACTTC	CASSQGGTGGETQYF
TRBV28	TRBJ2-3	few	TRBD2	TGTGCCAGCACCCGTTATAGGGGTAGCGGGGCCGACACAGATACGCAGTATTTT	CASTRYRGSGADTDTQYF
TRBV16	TRBJ1-4	once	TRBD1	TGTGCCAGCAACCACGCGGGACAGGATGAAAAACTGTTTTTT	CASNHAGQDEKLFF
TRBV7-3	TRBJ2-7	NA	TRBD1	TGTGCCAGCAGCTCGTGGGGGACAGGTAACGGCGAGCAGTACTTC	CASSSWGTGNGEQYF
TRBV7-2	TRBJ1-4	NA	NA	TGTGCCAGCAGCTTAACGGGAATGCGGAAACTGTTTTTT	CASSLTGMRKLFF
TRBV10-3	TRBJ1-1	NA	NA	TGTGCCATCAGTGAGTCGCCCCAGCCTGCCGCTGAAGCTTTCTTT	CAISESPQPAAEAFF
TRBV12-3/TRBV12-4	TRBJ1-5	few	TRBD1	TGTGCCAGCAGTAGGGGGACAGCCAGCAATCAGCCCCAGCATTTT	CASSRGTASNQPQHF
TRBV20-1	TRBJ1-2	NA	NA	TGCAGTGCTAGACCAGGGACTTCCGAATATGGCTACACCTTC	CSARPGTSEYGYTF
TRBV20-1	TRBJ2-5	many	TRBD1	TGCAGTGCTAGATCAGGGGGCGAGACCCAGTACTTC	CSARSGGETQYF